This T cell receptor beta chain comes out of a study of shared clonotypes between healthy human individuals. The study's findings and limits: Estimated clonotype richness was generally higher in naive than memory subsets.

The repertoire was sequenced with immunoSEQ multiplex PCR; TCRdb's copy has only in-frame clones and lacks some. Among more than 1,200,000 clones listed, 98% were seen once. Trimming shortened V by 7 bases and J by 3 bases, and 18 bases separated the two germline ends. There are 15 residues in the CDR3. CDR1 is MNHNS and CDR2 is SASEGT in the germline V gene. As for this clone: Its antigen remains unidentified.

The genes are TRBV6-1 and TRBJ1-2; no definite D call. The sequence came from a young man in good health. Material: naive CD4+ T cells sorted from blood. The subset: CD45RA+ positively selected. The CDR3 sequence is CASTPRHKTDYGYTF. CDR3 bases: TGTGCCAGCACGCCTCGGCACAAAACAGACTATGGCTACACCTTC.